This is a list of T cell receptor beta chains from one sample in a study of CD8 T cells in Susac syndrome. One entry per CDR3 protein, called by TCRdb with MiXCR from the immunoSEQ multiplex PCR reads. The data hold more than 120,000 distinct CDR3 sequences, with approximately 94% observed a single time. Input material: CD4+ T cells from PBMCs. The receptors originated from a human donor in good health. Both conserved end residues are part of each CDR3. Each record gives: V gene, clone size, D gene, J gene, CDR3 protein, CDR3 DNA. D genes are given only for firm matches. The size of a clone is reported for some rows only, either as once, few or many, or as a class for expanded clones.

>TRBV3-1|-|-|TRBJ1-5
CASSQDIQGVQPQHF
TGTGCCAGCAGCCAAGATATACAGGGCGTACAGCCCCAGCATTTT
>TRBV11-2|-|-|TRBJ2-2
CASSFNRVTGELFF
TGTGCCAGCAGCTTTAACAGGGTCACCGGGGAGCTGTTTTTT
>TRBV29-1|-|TRBD1|TRBJ2-5
CSVVGDRGRQETQYF
TGCAGCGTTGTCGGGGACAGGGGGCGTCAAGAGACCCAGTACTTC
>TRBV5-1|-|-|TRBJ1-1
CASSLGPQNTEAFF
TGCGCCAGCAGCTTGGGGCCCCAGAACACTGAAGCTTTCTTT
>TRBV24-1|-|-|TRBJ2-3
CATSDPRQTSTDTQYF
TGTGCCACCAGTGACCCCAGGCAGACTAGCACAGATACGCAGTATTTT
>TRBV30|-|-|TRBJ1-2
CAWMDVPAGAAKNGYTF
TGTGCCTGGATGGATGTCCCGGCGGGGGCAGCGAAGAATGGCTACACCTTC
>TRBV5-6|-|TRBD1|TRBJ2-7
CASDRGSYEQYF
TGTGCCAGTGACAGGGGGAGCTACGAGCAGTACTTC
>TRBV19|-|-|TRBJ1-2
CASSIDGDYGYTF
TGTGCCAGTAGTATAGACGGCGACTATGGCTACACCTTC
>TRBV4-2|-|TRBD1|TRBJ1-3
CASSQVRTGRNTIYF
TGTGCCAGCAGCCAAGTCCGGACAGGGAGAAACACCATATATTTT
>TRBV3-1|once|TRBD1|TRBJ2-1
CASSQGQAYNEQFF
TGTGCCAGCAGCCAGGGACAGGCCTACAATGAGCAGTTCTTC
>TRBV27|-|-|TRBJ1-1
CASTLDPGATEAFF
TGTGCCAGCACCCTCGATCCGGGGGCTACTGAAGCTTTCTTT
>TRBV20-1|-|TRBD2|TRBJ2-2
CSARASGTGELFF
TGCAGTGCTAGGGCTAGCGGGACCGGGGAGCTGTTTTTT
>TRBV5-1|-|TRBD2|TRBJ2-7
CASSLLGEGLAGNEQYF
TGCGCCAGCAGCTTGTTAGGGGAAGGACTAGCGGGAAACGAGCAGTACTTC
>TRBV12-3/TRBV12-4|-|-|TRBJ2-2
CASYPQGYTGELFF
TGTGCCAGCTACCCCCAGGGATACACCGGGGAGCTGTTTTTT
>TRBV19|-|-|TRBJ2-7
CASSSIGGSEQYF
TGTGCCAGTAGTAGCATCGGGGGTTCCGAGCAGTACTTC
>TRBV20-1|-|-|TRBJ2-1
CSAPGGGDNEQFF
TGCAGTGCCCCAGGGGGAGGGGACAATGAGCAGTTCTTC
>TRBV5-1|-|TRBD2|TRBJ2-5
CASSVGTSGRTQETQYF
TGCGCCAGCAGCGTAGGGACTAGCGGGAGGACTCAAGAGACCCAGTACTTC
>TRBV18|-|-|TRBJ1-2
CASSLRGAVGYTF
TGTGCCAGCTCTCTTAGGGGGGCTGTTGGCTACACCTTC
>TRBV20-1|-|-|TRBJ1-3
CSASSNSGNTIYF
TGCAGTGCTAGTTCCAACTCTGGAAACACCATATATTTT
>TRBV20-1|-|-|TRBJ1-5
CSAPLAGAVSGQPQHF
TGCAGTGCTCCCCTAGCGGGGGCCGTCTCGGGTCAGCCCCAGCATTTT
>TRBV12-3/TRBV12-4|-|-|TRBJ2-6
CASSLRGFSGANVLTF
TGTGCCAGCAGTTTAAGGGGGTTCTCTGGGGCCAACGTCCTGACTTTC
>TRBV2|-|TRBD1|TRBJ2-7
CASSGGWTGDREQYF
TGTGCCAGCAGTGGAGGGTGGACAGGGGATCGCGAGCAGTACTTC
>TRBV19|-|-|TRBJ2-3
CASSSRVPSTDTQYF
TGTGCCAGTAGTAGCAGGGTCCCCAGCACAGATACGCAGTATTTT
>TRBV5-1|-|-|TRBJ2-5
CASSPRVTAQETQYF
TGCGCCAGCAGCCCCAGGGTGACTGCCCAAGAGACCCAGTACTTC
>TRBV24-1|-|-|TRBJ2-1
CATGSYNEQFF
TGTGCCACCGGCTCCTACAATGAGCAGTTCTTC
>TRBV12-3/TRBV12-4|-|TRBD1|TRBJ1-5
CASLSGTGDSNQPQHF
TGTGCCAGCCTTTCCGGGACAGGGGATAGCAATCAGCCCCAGCATTTT
>TRBV12-3/TRBV12-4|once|TRBD1|TRBJ1-1
CASRTGTEDEAFF
TGTGCCAGCAGAACCGGGACAGAAGATGAAGCTTTCTTT
>TRBV12-3/TRBV12-4|-|-|TRBJ1-1
CASHKNTEAFF
TGTGCCAGCCACAAGAACACTGAAGCTTTCTTT
>TRBV6-1|-|-|TRBJ2-7
CASSEASTAAGGEQYF
TGTGCCAGCAGTGAAGCGTCGACAGCCGCCGGTGGGGAGCAGTACTTC
>TRBV19|-|TRBD1|TRBJ2-5
CASSTDRGETQYF
TGTGCCAGTAGTACCGACAGGGGAGAGACCCAGTACTTC
>TRBV11-1|-|-|TRBJ2-1
CASSYGTSGYNEQFF
TGTGCCAGCAGCTACGGGACTTCTGGCTACAATGAGCAGTTCTTC
>TRBV2|-|TRBD1|TRBJ2-7
CASTRDRAYEQYF
TGTGCCAGCACCAGGGACAGGGCCTACGAGCAGTACTTC
>TRBV27|-|-|TRBJ1-1
CASSFAGRAEAFF
TGTGCCAGCAGTTTCGCAGGGAGGGCTGAAGCTTTCTTT
>TRBV7-9|-|TRBD1|TRBJ2-1
CASSWGQNNEQFF
TGTGCCAGCAGCTGGGGACAGAACAATGAGCAGTTCTTC
>TRBV3-1|-|TRBD2|TRBJ2-7
CASSLGTSGRGALGIYEQYF
TGTGCCAGCAGCCTCGGGACTAGCGGGAGGGGGGCCCTCGGGATCTACGAGCAGTACTTC
>TRBV3-1|-|-|TRBJ2-3
CASSQGFGSTDTQYF
TGTGCCAGCAGCCAAGGTTTCGGGTCCACAGATACGCAGTATTTT
>TRBV6-2/TRBV6-3|once|TRBD2|TRBJ2-7
CASSKIAGGPREQYF
TGTGCCAGCAGCAAAATAGCGGGAGGGCCTCGAGAGCAGTACTTC
>TRBV6-6|once|-|TRBJ1-4
CASSYRDGHEKLFF
TGTGCCAGCAGTTACCGGGACGGGCATGAAAAACTGTTTTTT
>TRBV19|few|TRBD2|TRBJ2-7
CASSITSGFSYEQYF
TGTGCCAGTTCCATTACTAGCGGGTTCTCCTACGAGCAGTACTTC
>TRBV19|-|-|TRBJ2-6
CASNKQGSSGANVLTF
TGTGCCAGTAATAAACAGGGTTCCTCTGGGGCCAACGTCCTGACTTTC
>TRBV3-1|-|TRBD2|TRBJ2-2
CASRRTAGGPGGELFF
TGTGCCAGCAGACGAACAGCGGGAGGGCCGGGCGGGGAGCTGTTTTTT
>TRBV7-2|once|-|TRBJ2-7
CASSSQGSLTYEQYF
TGTGCCAGCAGCTCCCAGGGGTCCCTTACCTACGAGCAGTACTTC
>TRBV27|-|TRBD2|TRBJ2-7
CASSHTLGASGSYEQYF
TGTGCCAGCAGCCATACCCTCGGGGCTAGCGGGAGTTACGAGCAGTACTTC